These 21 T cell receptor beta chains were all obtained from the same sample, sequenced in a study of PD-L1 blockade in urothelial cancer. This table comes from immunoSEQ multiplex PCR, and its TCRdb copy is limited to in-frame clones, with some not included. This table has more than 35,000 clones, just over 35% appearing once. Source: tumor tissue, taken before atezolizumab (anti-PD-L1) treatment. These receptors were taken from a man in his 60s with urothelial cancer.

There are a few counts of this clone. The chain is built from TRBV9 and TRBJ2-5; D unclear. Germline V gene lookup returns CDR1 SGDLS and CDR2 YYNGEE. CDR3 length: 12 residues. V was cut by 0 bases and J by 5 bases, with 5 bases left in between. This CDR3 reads CASSVAEETQYF. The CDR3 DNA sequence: TGTGCCAGCAGCGTAGCCGAGGAGACCCAGTACTTC.

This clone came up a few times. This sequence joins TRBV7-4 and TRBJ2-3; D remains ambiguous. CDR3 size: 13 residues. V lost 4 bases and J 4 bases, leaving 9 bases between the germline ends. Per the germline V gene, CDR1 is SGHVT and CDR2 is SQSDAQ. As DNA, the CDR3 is TGTGCCAGCAGCTCGACCCGTGCAGATACGCAGTATTTT. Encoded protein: CASSSTRADTQYF.

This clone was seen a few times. CDR3 amino acids: CASSPNSYEQYF. CDR3 sequence (DNA): TGTGCCAGCTCACCAAACTCCTACGAGCAGTACTTC. The V gene is TRBV18, the J gene TRBJ2-7; D unresolved. V gave up 2 bases and J gave up 0 bases, with 2 bases separating them. Germline V CDR1 and CDR2: KGHSH, LQKENI. This CDR3 is 12 amino acids long.

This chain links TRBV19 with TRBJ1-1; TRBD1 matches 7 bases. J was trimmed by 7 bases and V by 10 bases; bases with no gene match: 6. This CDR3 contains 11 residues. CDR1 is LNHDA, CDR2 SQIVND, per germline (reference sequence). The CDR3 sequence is CATARQGEAFF. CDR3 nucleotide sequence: TGTGCCACCGCTCGACAGGGTGAAGCTTTCTTT.

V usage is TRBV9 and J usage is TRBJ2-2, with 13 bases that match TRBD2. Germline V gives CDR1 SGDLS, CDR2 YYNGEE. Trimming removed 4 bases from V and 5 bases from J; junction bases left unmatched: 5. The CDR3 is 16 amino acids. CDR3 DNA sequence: TGTGCCAGCAGCCCCGGGACTAGCGGGGCTACCGGGGAGCTGTTTTTT. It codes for CASSPGTSGATGELFF.

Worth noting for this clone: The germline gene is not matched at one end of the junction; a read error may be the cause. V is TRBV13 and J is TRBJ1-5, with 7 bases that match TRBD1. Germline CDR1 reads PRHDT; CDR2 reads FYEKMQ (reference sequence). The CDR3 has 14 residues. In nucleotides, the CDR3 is TGTGCCAGCAGTTTAGACAGGGCGGATCAGCCCCAGCATTTT. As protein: CASSLDRADQPQHF.

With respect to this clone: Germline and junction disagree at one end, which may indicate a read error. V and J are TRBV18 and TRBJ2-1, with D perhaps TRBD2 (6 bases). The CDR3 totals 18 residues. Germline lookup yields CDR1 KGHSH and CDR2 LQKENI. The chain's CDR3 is CANSPPNRGSNSYNEQFF. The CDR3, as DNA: TGTGCCAACTCACCACCGAACCGGGGGAGTAATTCCTACAATGAGCAGTTCTTC.

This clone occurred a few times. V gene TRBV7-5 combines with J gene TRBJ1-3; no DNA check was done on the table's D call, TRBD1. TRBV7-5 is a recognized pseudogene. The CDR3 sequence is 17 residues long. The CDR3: CASSLEVPGGSGNTIYF. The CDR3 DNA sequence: TGTGCCAGCAGCTTGGAAGTTCCAGGGGGCTCTGGAAACACCATATATTTT.

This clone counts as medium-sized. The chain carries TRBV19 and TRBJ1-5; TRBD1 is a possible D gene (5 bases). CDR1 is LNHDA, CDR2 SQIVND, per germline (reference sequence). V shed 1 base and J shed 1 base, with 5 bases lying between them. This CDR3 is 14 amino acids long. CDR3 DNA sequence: TGTGCCAGTAGTATAGGGGGGAGCAATCAGCCCCAGCATTTT. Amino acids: CASSIGGSNQPQHF. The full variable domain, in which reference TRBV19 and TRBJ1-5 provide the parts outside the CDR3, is DGGITQSPKYLFRKEGQNVTLSCEQNLNHDAMYWYRQDPGQGLRLIYYSQIVNDFQKGDIAEGYSVSREKKESFPLTVTSAQKNPTAFYLCASSIGGSNQPQHFGDGTRLSIL.

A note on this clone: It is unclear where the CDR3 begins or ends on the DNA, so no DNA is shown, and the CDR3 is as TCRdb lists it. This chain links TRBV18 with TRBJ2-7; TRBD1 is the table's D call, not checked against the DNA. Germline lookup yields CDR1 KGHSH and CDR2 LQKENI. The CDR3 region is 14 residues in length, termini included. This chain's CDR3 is CASTGQVNTYEQYF.

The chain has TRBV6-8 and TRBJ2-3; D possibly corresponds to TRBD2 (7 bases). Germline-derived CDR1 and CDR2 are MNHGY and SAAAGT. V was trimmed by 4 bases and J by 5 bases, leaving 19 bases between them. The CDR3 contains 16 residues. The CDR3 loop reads CASSSPRGGPQDTQYF. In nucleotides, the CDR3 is TGTGCCAGCAGTTCCCCGAGGGGGGGCCCGCAAGATACGCAGTATTTT.

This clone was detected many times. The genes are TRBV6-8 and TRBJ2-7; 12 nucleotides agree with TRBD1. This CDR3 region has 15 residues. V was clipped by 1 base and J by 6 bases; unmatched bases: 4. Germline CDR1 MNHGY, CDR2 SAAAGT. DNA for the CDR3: TGTGCCAGCAGTTACTGGGGACAGGGGGCGGGCGAGCAGTACTTC. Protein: CASSYWGQGAGEQYF.

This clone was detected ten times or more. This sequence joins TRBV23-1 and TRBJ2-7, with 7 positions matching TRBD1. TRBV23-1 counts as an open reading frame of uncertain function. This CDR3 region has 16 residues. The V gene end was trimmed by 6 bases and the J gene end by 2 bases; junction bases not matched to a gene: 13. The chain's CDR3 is CASSQDAGTVAYEQYF. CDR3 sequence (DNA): TGCGCCAGCAGCCAAGACGCCGGGACAGTGGCCTACGAGCAGTACTTC.

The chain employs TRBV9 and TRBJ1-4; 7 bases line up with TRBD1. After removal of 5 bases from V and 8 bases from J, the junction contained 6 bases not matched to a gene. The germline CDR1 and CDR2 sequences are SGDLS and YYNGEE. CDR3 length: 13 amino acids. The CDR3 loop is CASSDDRDEKLFF. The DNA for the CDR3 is TGTGCCAGCAGTGATGACAGGGACGAAAAACTGTTTTTT. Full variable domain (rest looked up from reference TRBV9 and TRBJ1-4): DSGVTQTPKHLITATGQRVTLRCSPRSGDLSVYWYQQSLDQGLQFLIQYYNGEERAKGNILERFSAQQFPDLHSELNLSSLELGDSALYFCASSDDRDEKLFFGSGTQLSVL.

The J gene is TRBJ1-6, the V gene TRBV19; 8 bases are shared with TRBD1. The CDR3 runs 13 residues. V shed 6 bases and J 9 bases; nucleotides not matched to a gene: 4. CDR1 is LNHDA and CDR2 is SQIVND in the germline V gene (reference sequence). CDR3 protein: CASRDRGASPLHF. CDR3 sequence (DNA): TGTGCCAGTAGAGACAGGGGCGCTTCACCCCTCCACTTT.

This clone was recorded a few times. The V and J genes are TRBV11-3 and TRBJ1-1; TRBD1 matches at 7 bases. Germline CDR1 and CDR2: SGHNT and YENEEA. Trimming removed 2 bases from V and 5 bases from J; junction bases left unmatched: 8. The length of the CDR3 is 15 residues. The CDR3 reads CASSLRQGGGTEAFF. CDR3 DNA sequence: TGTGCCAGCAGCTTAAGACAGGGAGGAGGGACTGAAGCTTTCTTT.

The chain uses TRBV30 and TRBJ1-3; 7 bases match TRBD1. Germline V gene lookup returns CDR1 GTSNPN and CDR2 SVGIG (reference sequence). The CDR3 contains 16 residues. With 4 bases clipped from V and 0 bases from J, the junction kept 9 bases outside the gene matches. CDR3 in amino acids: CAWTYFTGASGNTIYF. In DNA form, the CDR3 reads TGTGCCTGGACTTATTTCACAGGGGCCTCTGGAAACACCATATATTTT.

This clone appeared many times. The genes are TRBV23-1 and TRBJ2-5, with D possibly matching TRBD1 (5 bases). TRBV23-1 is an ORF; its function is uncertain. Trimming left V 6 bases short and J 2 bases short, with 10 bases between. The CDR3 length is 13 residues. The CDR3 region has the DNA TGCGCCAGCAGCTCCCAGGGACAAGAGACCCAGTACTTC. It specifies CASSSQGQETQYF.

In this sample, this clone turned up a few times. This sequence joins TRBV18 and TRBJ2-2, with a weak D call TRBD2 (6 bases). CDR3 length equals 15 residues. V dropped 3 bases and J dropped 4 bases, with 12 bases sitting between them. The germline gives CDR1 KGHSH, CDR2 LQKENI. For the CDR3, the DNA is TGTGCCAGCTCACCCTGGGAGGAAACCACCGGGGAGCTGTTTTTT. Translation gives CASSPWEETTGELFF.

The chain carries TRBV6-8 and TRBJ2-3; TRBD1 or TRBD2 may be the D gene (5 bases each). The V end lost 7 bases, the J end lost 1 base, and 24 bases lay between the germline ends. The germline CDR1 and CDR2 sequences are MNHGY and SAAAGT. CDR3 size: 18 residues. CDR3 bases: TGTGCCAGCAACCTAAATCGTTACCGGGACCGGGGCACAGATACGCAGTATTTT. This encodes CASNLNRYRDRGTDTQYF.

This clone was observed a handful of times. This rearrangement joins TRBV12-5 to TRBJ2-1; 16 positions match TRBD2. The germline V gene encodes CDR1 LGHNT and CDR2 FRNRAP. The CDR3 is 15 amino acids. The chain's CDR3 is CASTGLAGGLNEQFF. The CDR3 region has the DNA TGTGCCAGCACGGGACTAGCGGGGGGGTTGAATGAGCAGTTCTTC.